This T cell receptor beta chain is drawn from a study of vaccination effects on CD4 cells after COVID-19 (dated 2022 in TCRdb). In the study overall: Two doses of either the BNT162b2 or the mRNA-1273 mRNA SARS-CoV-2 vaccine were administered to participants. In both COVID-19 convalescent patients and infection-naive vaccine recipients, the study compared SARS-CoV-2 spike-specific CD4+ TCR repertoires from before mRNA vaccination with those from after it. Altogether, 10 COVID-19 convalescent patients and several SARS-CoV-2-naive healthy vaccine recipients made up the full study. Cultures from other donors in the study were sequenced using the Oncomine TCR Beta short-read assay on an Illumina iSeq 100. Findings and caveats that apply to the study as a whole: Clones induced by infection and clones induced by vaccination both contracted markedly at late timepoints after vaccination, which fits with T cell responses waning over time. Limitations of the study were the small number of convalescent patients and the absence of early post-infection timepoints. In healthy vaccine recipients, vaccine-induced clones were almost all SARS-CoV-2 mono-reactive, with only 1 of 255 cross-reactive with common cold coronaviruses.

With respect to this clone: It has no known antigen specificity. Base qualities are not recorded, but no much larger clone differs from it by a single base.

Library method: the immunoSEQ multiplex PCR assay. DNA from the cultured, isolated CD4+ T cells was subjected to TCR beta CDR3 sequencing. The paper's processing steps were these. Non-productive TCR sequences were discarded, and reads were trimmed to the CDR3 region, with only CDR3s of 7 or more amino acids retained. The MANAFEST web app was used to identify antigen-specific clonotypes by comparing expansion in peptide wells with expansion in reference cultures. Positive clones required FDR<0.05 expansion versus reference and all other wells, odds ratio above 5, and frequency above 0.1% in two replicate wells. A clonotype was defined as cross-reactive if the clonotype was significantly expanded both in SARS-CoV-2 spike wells and in at least one common cold coronavirus spike condition. CDR3 similarity was assessed by Levenshtein distance with the stringdist R package, and unrooted trees were built with ape in R 3.6.1. TCRdb re-hosts the immuneACCESS table, in-frame sequences only. Its copies lack some clones; in the studies checked, an unresolved V gene accounts for under half of them, and the cause for the rest is not known. The V and J calls and the clone size are those of that table, but D and trimming were determined from the DNA. The sample data list about 55,000 clones, and more than 60% of these were observed just once. The ten largest account for 15% to 20% of the sample.

In the ViraFEST assay, PBMC were stimulated with viral peptide pools, and antigen-specific CD4+ T cell clonotypes were then identified by expansion using TCR sequencing. After about 9 days of culture, CD4+ T cells were isolated with the EasySep CD4+ T cell isolation kit. Healthy vaccine recipients had no prior SARS-CoV-2 infection, confirmed by negative nucleocapsid antibodies before and after vaccination. Each well held 1.5 million to 2 million PBMC cultured in IMDM containing roughly 5% human AB serum, around 10 IU/ml IL-2 and gentamicin, along with about 9.5 ug/ml peptides. On days 3 and 7, half of the culture medium was replaced with fresh IL-2-containing medium. Each peptide stimulation condition was cultured in triplicate wells unless otherwise noted. PBMC were separated from whole blood using Ficoll-Paque Plus gradient centrifugation and were then either cryopreserved at -140C or used fresh. The overlapping peptide pools covered the spike proteins of SARS-CoV-2 as well as those of the common cold coronaviruses HCoV-NL63, HCoV-OC43 and HCoV-229E. Genomic DNA was extracted from cultured CD4+ T cells with the QIAamp micro DNA kit.

The V and J ends are trimmed by 4 bases and 0 bases, leaving 10 bases between them. The germline V gene sets CDR1 to LGHNA and CDR2 to YSLEER. From the cysteine through the phenylalanine, the CDR3 covers 16 amino acids. CDR3 DNA only is kept here, 48 bases in frame from base 1. In this chain, TRBV4-3 is recombined with TRBJ2-6; the D gene lacks a confident call. Sequenced material: CD4+ T cells from PBMCs cultured with SARS-CoV-2 spike peptides, taken before COVID-19 vaccination. Sample cell subset or site, as interpreted from the label and publication: SARS-CoV-2 spike overlapping peptide pool stimulation. The origin of this receptor is a human donor who received a COVID-19 vaccine. The nucleotide sequence is given as TGCGCCAGCAGCCTAACGCCGCACTCTGGGGCCAACGTCCTGACTTTC. This translates into CASSLTPHSGANVLTF.